A single sample is the source of the 10 T cell receptor beta chains below, sequenced in a study of T cell repertoires in cytomegalovirus infection. TCRdb reprocessed the reads with MiXCR, giving one entry per CDR3 protein. The data contain some 320,000 distinct CDR3 sequences, almost 30% of them singletons. These receptors' targets are unknown. This sample comprised cultured PBMCs, obtained from culture after CMV antigen stimulation. The receptors were gathered from a human donor in good health (CMV status not recorded). Some clones in this sample may be carry-over from other donors' samples.

The chain links TRBV27 to TRBJ2-4; D may match TRBD1 or TRBD2 (5 bases each). The CDR3 runs 14 residues. V lost 6 bases to trimming and J lost 0 bases, with 9 bases between them. Germline CDR1 reads MNHEY; CDR2 reads SMNVEV (reference sequence). The CDR3 DNA follows: TGTGCCAGCAGGGGGGAGTTAGCCAAAAACATTCAGTACTTC. It is translated as CASRGELAKNIQYF.

This clonotype came up many times. The CDR3 DNA is TGTGCCAGCAAAGTGGGCACTGAAGCTTTCTTT. Amino acids: CASKVGTEAFF. This chain uses TRBV12-3 or TRBV12-4 with TRBJ1-1; D unresolved. V was pared by 7 bases and J by 4 bases, with 7 bases between. The CDR3 extends over 11 amino acids.

This clonotype turned up a few times. V and J are TRBV12-3 or TRBV12-4 and TRBJ2-7; 7 bases map to TRBD1. This CDR3 is 16 amino acids long. The J segment lost 6 bases and the V segment lost 1 base, leaving 12 bases of the junction unmatched. The CDR3 reads CASSLVWSGGPSEQYF. The CDR3 coding sequence is TGTGCCAGCAGTTTAGTCTGGTCAGGGGGACCCTCCGAGCAGTACTTC.

This clonotype has a count of ten or more. J is TRBJ2-7 and V is TRBV7-3; 9 positions match TRBD2. V lost 0 bases, J lost 1 base, and 4 bases stayed unmatched. This CDR3 spans 16 amino acids. CDR1 SGHTA and CDR2 FQGTGA come from the germline V gene. This CDR3 reads CASSLTSGGLSYEQYF. As DNA, the CDR3 is TGTGCCAGCAGCTTAACTAGCGGGGGCCTTTCCTACGAGCAGTACTTC.

This clonotype was found a few times. The rearrangement joins TRBV2 to TRBJ2-7, with D uncertain. Germline CDR1 reads SNHLY; CDR2 reads FYNNEI. V was trimmed by 5 bases and J by 3 bases, leaving 20 bases between them. This CDR3 is built from 16 residues. CDR3 in amino acids: CASSNPSDGFIYEQYF. CDR3 nucleotide sequence: TGTGCCAGCAGTAACCCCTCGGACGGATTTATCTACGAGCAGTACTTC.

The chain has TRBV20-1 and TRBJ1-1, with D possibly TRBD1 on 6 matching bases. V gave up 3 bases and J gave up 0 bases, with 14 bases separating them. Germline V gene sequence: CDR1 DFQATT, CDR2 SNEGSKA (reference sequence). The CDR3 contains 15 residues. The DNA for the CDR3 is TGCAGTGCTAGCCGGAACAGGGCGATGAACACTGAAGCTTTCTTT. This translates into CSASRNRAMNTEAFF.

V usage is TRBV9 and J usage is TRBJ1-5; D may be TRBD1 (5 bases). V shed 0 bases and J shed 5 bases, with 15 bases lying between them. CDR1 SGDLS and CDR2 YYNGEE come from the germline V gene. CDR3 size: 16 residues. The CDR3 protein is CASSVDGRASDQPQHF. CDR3 coding DNA: TGTGCCAGCAGCGTAGATGGCAGGGCCTCGGATCAGCCCCAGCATTTT.

The J gene is TRBJ2-1, the V gene TRBV28; D gene ambiguous. Germline-derived CDR1 and CDR2 are MDHEN and SYDVKM. The ends were cut back, 1 base at V and 0 bases at J, with 7 bases in the middle. The CDR3 covers 15 residues. CDR3 DNA sequence: TGTGCCAGCAGTTTATTAGGCGTCTCCTACAATGAGCAGTTCTTC. It yields the protein CASSLLGVSYNEQFF.

Many counts were recorded for this clonotype. The V and J genes are TRBV19 and TRBJ1-5; TRBD1 matches at 9 bases. The germline V gene encodes CDR1 LNHDA and CDR2 SQIVND (reference sequence). The CDR3 is made up of 16 amino acids. Trimming cost V 4 bases and J 0 bases; bases outside gene matches: 4. The CDR3 spells CASSTGTGNSNQPQHF. The CDR3 DNA reads as TGTGCCAGTAGTACCGGGACAGGGAATAGCAATCAGCCCCAGCATTTT.

V usage is TRBV12-3 or TRBV12-4 and J usage is TRBJ2-7; D ambiguous. V shed 2 bases and J shed 3 bases, with 5 bases lying between them. The CDR3 has 12 residues. The CDR3 protein is CASSLSRYEQYF. For the CDR3, the DNA is TGTGCCAGCAGTTTATCCCGCTACGAGCAGTACTTC.